The 7 T cell receptor beta chains below were found in one sample sequenced in a study of T cells in Graves' hyperthyroidism and ophthalmopathy. Template material for amplifying TCR beta CDR3 regions consisted of RNA transcripts. With the HTBI primer set, the TCR CDR3 went through a first round of RT-PCR. TCRdb processed the multiplex PCR reads anew with MiXCR; each CDR3 protein has one entry. The data contain about 380,000 distinct CDR3 sequences, about 14% of them singletons. The sequenced material came from blood. Receptors originate from a woman in her twenties or thirties with Graves' ophthalmopathy.

J is TRBJ1-4 and V is TRBV5-5; possibly TRBD1 for D (5 bases). This CDR3 spans 18 amino acids. Trimming stripped 0 bases from V and 4 bases from J, with 19 bases between. Germline V gives CDR1 SGHKS, CDR2 YYEKEE (reference sequence). The CDR3 sequence is CASSLVPFGAGLNEKLFF. CDR3 DNA: TGTGCCAGCAGCTTGGTACCCTTTGGGGCAGGGCTTAATGAAAAACTGTTTTTT. Full variable domain (missing parts from reference TRBV5-5 and TRBJ1-4): DAGVTQSPTHLIKTRGQQVTLRCSPISGHKSVSWYQQVLGQGPQFIFQYYEKEERGRGNFPDRFSARQFPNYSSELNVNALLLGDSALYLCASSLVPFGAGLNEKLFFGSGTQLSVL.

The chain carries TRBV6-2 or TRBV6-3 and TRBJ2-3; 7 bases map to TRBD1. Germline lookup yields CDR1 MNHEY and CDR2 SVGEGT. The CDR3 has 15 residues. V trimming: 6 bases; J trimming: 2 bases; junction bases outside the gene matches: 8. CDR3 DNA sequence: TGTGCCAGCAGAGACAACAGGGGCGTCACAGATACGCAGTATTTT. This translates into CASRDNRGVTDTQYF.

At least ten counts were recorded for this clonotype. CDR3 protein: CASSSLRVINRHEQFF. For the CDR3, the DNA is TGTGCCAGCAGTTCCCTCAGGGTTATCAACAGGCATGAGCAGTTCTTC. V usage is TRBV11-1 and J usage is TRBJ2-1, with TRBD1 as a possible D gene (5 bases). The CDR3 length is 16 residues. Germline values: CDR1 SGHAT, CDR2 FQDESV (reference sequence). V was pared by 6 bases and J by 8 bases, with 23 bases between.

This clonotype was found many times. The chain uses TRBV7-9 and TRBJ2-1, with 11 bases that match TRBD2. This CDR3 contains 18 residues. V shed 0 bases and J 8 bases; nucleotides not matched to a gene: 12. CDR1 is SEHNR and CDR2 is FQNEAQ in the germline V gene (reference sequence). The CDR3 is CASSLAFAGTSGGDEQFF. CDR3 bases: TGTGCCAGCAGCTTAGCGTTCGCCGGGACTAGCGGTGGGGATGAGCAGTTCTTC.

The genes are TRBV27 and TRBJ2-3; 8 bases align to TRBD2. The CDR3 consists of 16 residues. V shed 3 bases, J shed 5 bases, and the junction held 10 bases outside the gene matches. Germline CDR1 MNHEY, CDR2 SMNVEV (reference sequence). CDR3 coding DNA: TGTGCCAGCAGTTTGGTGTTAGCGGGGCGCAGAGATACGCAGTATTTT. Protein sequence: CASSLVLAGRRDTQYF.

Ten or more counts support this clonotype. The J gene is TRBJ2-5, the V gene TRBV7-2; 9 bases line up with TRBD2. The germline V gene has CDR1 SGHTA and CDR2 FQGNSA. V was clipped by 7 bases and J by 0 bases; unmatched bases: 6. The length of the CDR3 is 15 residues. The CDR3: CASTSGLANQETQYF. For the CDR3, the DNA is TGTGCCAGCACCTCCGGACTAGCGAACCAAGAGACCCAGTACTTC.

This clonotype was detected many times. The DNA for the CDR3 is TGTGCCAGCAGCTTTTGGTTAGGGGTGGATTATCAGCCCCAGCATTTT. It encodes CASSFWLGVDYQPQHF. V is TRBV7-8 and J is TRBJ1-5; possibly TRBD1 for D (5 bases). The CDR3 covers 16 residues. Per the germline V gene, CDR1 is SGHVS and CDR2 is FQNEAQ. The V end lost 3 bases, the J end lost 5 bases, and 17 bases lay between the germline ends.